This T cell receptor (beta chain) was sequenced in a study of somatic mutations in cytotoxic T cells in rheumatoid arthritis. Findings of the study overall: Exceedance of 20% of CD8+ cells by the largest CD8+ clone occurred in about an eighth of the roughly 65 patients.

Worth noting for this clone: Its antigen is not identified.

Libraries were prepared by immunoSEQ multiplex PCR; TCRdb keeps only in-frame clonotypes and omits some of them. This table holds around 16,000 clones, roughly four fifths found once. The germline V gene encodes CDR1 SGHKS and CDR2 YYEKEE (reference sequence). V dropped 3 bases and J dropped 2 bases, with 11 bases sitting between them. The CDR3 is 14 amino acids. V and J are TRBV5-5 and TRBJ2-5; maybe TRBD2 (7 bases). The TCR originated in a woman between 50 and 59 years old with rheumatoid arthritis. Sequenced material: CD8+ T cells sorted from blood. The CDR3, as DNA: TGTGCCAGCAGCTGGGAGGGGGGTCAAGAGACCCAGTACTTC. Its protein product is CASSWEGGQETQYF.